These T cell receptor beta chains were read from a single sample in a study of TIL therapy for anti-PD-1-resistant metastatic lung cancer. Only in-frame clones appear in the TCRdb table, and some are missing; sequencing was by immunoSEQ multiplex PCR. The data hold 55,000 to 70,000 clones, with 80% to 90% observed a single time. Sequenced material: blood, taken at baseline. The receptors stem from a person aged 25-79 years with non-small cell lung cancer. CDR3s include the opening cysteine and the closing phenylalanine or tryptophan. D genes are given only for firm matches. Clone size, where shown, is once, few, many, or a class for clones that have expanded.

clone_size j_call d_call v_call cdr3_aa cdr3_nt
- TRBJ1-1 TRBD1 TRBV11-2 CASTLRPTRDRVAEAFF TGTGCCAGCACCCTTAGACCCACCCGGGACAGGGTCGCTGAAGCTTTCTTT
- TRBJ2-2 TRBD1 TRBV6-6 CASKAAGGAVVGELFF TGTGCCAGCAAGGCCGCAGGGGGCGCGGTAGTCGGGGAGCTGTTTTTT
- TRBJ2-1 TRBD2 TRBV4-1 CASSLTSGTTEQFF TGCGCCAGCAGCCTGACTAGTGGGACTACTGAGCAGTTCTTC
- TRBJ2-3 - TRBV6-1 CASSDRRVADTQYF TGTGCCAGCAGTGATCGGCGGGTGGCAGATACGCAGTATTTT
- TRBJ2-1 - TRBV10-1 CASSESGSLTDEQFF TGCGCCAGCAGTGAGTCCGGGTCCTTGACCGATGAGCAGTTCTTC
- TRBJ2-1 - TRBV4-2 CASSQDTGRNEQFF TGTGCCAGCAGCCAAGATACGGGACGCAATGAGCAGTTCTTC
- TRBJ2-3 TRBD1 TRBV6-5 CASRPGQGIGDTQYF TGTGCCAGCAGACCCGGACAGGGAATAGGGGATACGCAGTATTTT
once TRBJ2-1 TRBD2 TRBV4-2 CASSQFLAGGSSYNEQFF TGTGCCAGCAGCCAATTCCTAGCGGGAGGAAGCTCCTACAATGAGCAGTTCTTC
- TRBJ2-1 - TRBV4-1 CASSQPAVGNSYNEQFF TGCGCCAGCAGCCAACCTGCCGTAGGGAACTCCTACAATGAGCAGTTCTTC
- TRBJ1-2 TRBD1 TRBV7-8 CASSRSGQGRGYTF TGTGCCAGCAGCCGGTCCGGACAGGGCAGGGGCTACACCTTC
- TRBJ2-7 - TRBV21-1 CASSKKRQGPYEQYF TGTGCCAGCAGCAAAAAGCGACAGGGCCCCTACGAGCAGTACTTC
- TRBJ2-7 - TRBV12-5 CASGLSGGHLSYEQYF TGTGCTAGTGGGTTGTCAGGGGGGCACCTCTCCTACGAGCAGTACTTC
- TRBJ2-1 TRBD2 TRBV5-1 CASSLAASGIVDEQFF TGCGCCAGCAGCTTGGCCGCTAGCGGGATTGTTGATGAGCAGTTCTTC
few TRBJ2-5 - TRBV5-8 CASSLVGQETQYF TGTGCCAGCAGCTTGGTCGGTCAAGAGACCCAGTACTTC
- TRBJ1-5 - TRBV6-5 CASSWTVNQPQHF TGTGCCAGCAGCTGGACAGTAAATCAGCCCCAGCATTTT
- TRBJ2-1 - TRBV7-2 CATGLIYNEQFF TGTGCCACGGGACTGATTTACAATGAGCAGTTCTTC
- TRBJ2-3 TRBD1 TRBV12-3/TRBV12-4 CASEGAADTQYF TGTGCCAGCGAGGGGGCGGCAGATACGCAGTATTTT
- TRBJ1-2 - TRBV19 CASSIETGTNYGYTF TGTGCCAGTAGTATAGAAACAGGAACTAACTATGGCTACACCTTC
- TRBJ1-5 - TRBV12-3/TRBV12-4 CASSYGGNQPQHF TGTGCCAGCAGTTACGGGGGCAATCAGCCCCAGCATTTT
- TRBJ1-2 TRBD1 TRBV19 CASSPGGPWGYTF TGTGCCAGTAGCCCAGGGGGCCCTTGGGGCTACACCTTC
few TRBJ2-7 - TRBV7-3 CASSQTAGYEQYF TGTGCCAGCAGTCAAACAGCGGGCTACGAGCAGTACTTC